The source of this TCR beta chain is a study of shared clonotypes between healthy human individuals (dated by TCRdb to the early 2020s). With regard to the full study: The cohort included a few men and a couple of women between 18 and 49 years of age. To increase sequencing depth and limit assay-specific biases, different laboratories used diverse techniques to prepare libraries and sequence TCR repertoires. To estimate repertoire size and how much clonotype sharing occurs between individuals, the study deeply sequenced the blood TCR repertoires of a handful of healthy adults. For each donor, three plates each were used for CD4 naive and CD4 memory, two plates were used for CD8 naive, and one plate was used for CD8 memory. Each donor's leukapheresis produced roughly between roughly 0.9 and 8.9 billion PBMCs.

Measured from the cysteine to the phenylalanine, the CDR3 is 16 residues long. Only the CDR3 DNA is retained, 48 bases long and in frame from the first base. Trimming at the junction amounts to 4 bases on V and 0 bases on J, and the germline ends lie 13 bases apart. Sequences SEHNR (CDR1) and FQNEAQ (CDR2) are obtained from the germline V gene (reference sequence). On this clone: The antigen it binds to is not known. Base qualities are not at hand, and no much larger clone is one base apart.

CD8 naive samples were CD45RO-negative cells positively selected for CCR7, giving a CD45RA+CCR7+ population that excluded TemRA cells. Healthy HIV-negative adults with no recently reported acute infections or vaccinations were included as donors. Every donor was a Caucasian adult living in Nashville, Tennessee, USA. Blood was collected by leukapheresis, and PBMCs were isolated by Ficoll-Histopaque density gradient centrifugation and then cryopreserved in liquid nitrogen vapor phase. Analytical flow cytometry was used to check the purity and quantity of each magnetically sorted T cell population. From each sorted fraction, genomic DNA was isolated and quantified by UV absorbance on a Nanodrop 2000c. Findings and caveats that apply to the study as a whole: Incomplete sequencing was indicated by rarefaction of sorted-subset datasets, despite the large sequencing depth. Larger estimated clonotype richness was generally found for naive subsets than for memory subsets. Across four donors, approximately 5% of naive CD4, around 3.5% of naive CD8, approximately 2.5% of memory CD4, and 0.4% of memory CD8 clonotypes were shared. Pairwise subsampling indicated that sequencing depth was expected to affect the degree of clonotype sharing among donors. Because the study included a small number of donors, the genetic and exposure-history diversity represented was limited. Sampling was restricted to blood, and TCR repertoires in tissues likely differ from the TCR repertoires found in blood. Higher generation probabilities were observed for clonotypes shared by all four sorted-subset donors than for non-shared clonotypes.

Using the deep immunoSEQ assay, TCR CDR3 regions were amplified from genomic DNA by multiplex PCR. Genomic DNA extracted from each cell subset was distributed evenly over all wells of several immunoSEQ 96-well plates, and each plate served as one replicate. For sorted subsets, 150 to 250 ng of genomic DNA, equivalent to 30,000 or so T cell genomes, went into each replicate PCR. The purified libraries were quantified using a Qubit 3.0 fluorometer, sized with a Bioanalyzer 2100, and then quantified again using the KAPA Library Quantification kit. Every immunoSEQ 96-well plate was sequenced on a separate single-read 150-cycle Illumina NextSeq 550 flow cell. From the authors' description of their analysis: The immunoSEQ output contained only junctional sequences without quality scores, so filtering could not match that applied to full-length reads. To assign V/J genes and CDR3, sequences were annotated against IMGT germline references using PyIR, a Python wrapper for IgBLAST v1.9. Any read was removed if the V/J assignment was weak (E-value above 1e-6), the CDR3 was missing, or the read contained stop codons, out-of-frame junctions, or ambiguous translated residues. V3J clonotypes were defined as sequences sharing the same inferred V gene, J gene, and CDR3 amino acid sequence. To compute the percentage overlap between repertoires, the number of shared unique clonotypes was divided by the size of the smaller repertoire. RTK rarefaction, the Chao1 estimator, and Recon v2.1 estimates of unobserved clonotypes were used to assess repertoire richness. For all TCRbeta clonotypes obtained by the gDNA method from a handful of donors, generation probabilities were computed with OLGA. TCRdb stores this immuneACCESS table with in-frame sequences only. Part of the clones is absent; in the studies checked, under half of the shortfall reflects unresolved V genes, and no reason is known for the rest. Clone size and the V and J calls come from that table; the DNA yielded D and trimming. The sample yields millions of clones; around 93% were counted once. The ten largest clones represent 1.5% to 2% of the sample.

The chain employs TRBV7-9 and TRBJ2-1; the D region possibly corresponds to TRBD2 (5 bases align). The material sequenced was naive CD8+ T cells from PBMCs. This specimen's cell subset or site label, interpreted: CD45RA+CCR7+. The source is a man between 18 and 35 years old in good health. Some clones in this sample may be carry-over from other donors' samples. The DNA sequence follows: TGTGCCAGCAGCTCTGGACTTCCGCACTCCTACAATGAGCAGTTCTTC. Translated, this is CASSSGLPHSYNEQFF.